This T cell receptor beta chain came from a study of blood T cell repertoires in COVID-19. Whole-study context: PBMCs, B-cell-depleted T cells, or T cells provided the cDNA or gDNA that made up the material.

As handled by the study authors: Reference gene primers were amplified, and this amplification served to estimate nucleated cell counts. Produced via immunoSEQ multiplex PCR; TCRdb's table is partial and in-frame only. V, J and clone size reflect that table, while D and trimming were determined from the DNA. The sample carries roughly 250,000 clones, under 95% recorded once. To note about this clone: Different DNA sequences within this sample yield the same CDR3.

Adults between roughly 18 and 90 years of age took part from 20 to 25 US areas. Grouping used clinical history reported by participants in a survey and questionnaire. The clonotype comes from a young woman who had recovered from COVID-19. The sample comprised PBMCs or T cells enriched from blood (not recorded which).

CDR3 in amino acids: CASSLGGNYGYTF. The CDR3 DNA is TGTGCCAGCAGTTTGGGAGGGAACTATGGCTACACCTTC. The chain links TRBV28 to TRBJ1-2, with D unclear. Germline CDR1 MDHEN, CDR2 SYDVKM. Deletions cut 3 bases from V and 2 bases from J, with 7 bases between. CDR3 length: 13 amino acids.